These T cell receptor beta chains were read from a single sample in a study of blood T cell dynamics during melanoma immunotherapy. Libraries were prepared by immunoSEQ multiplex PCR; TCRdb keeps only in-frame clonotypes and omits some of them. The repertoire holds some 1,300 clones, with roughly 90% as singletons. The sequencing here drew on effector memory CD8+ T cells from blood, taken from a patient treated with checkpoint blockade. The receptors were gathered from a human donor with melanoma. The CDR3 runs from the conserved cysteine through the conserved F or W. The order of the fields is D gene, clone size, J gene, V gene, CDR3 protein, CDR3 DNA. D genes are given only for firm matches. Not all rows give a size; the values are once, few, many and, for expanded clones, a class.

d_call: NA
clone_size: NA
j_call: TRBJ1-1
v_call: TRBV5-4
cdr3_aa: CASSPDVRENTEAFF
cdr3_nt: TGTGCCAGCAGCCCGGACGTCAGGGAGAACACTGAAGCTTTCTTT

d_call: NA
clone_size: NA
j_call: TRBJ2-2
v_call: TRBV27
cdr3_aa: CASKGHEGAHERGSLTGELFF
cdr3_nt: TGTGCCAGCAAAGGACATGAGGGGGCGCACGAGCGGGGGAGCCTAACCGGGGAGCTGTTTTTT

d_call: NA
clone_size: NA
j_call: TRBJ2-1
v_call: TRBV18
cdr3_aa: CASSPREPGDNEQFF
cdr3_nt: TGTGCCAGCTCACCTCGGGAGCCAGGCGACAATGAGCAGTTCTTC

d_call: NA
clone_size: NA
j_call: TRBJ1-1
v_call: TRBV5-1
cdr3_aa: CASSLGAIRGRGTEAFF
cdr3_nt: TGCGCCAGCAGCTTGGGGGCCATACGGGGAAGGGGCACTGAAGCTTTCTTT

d_call: NA
clone_size: once
j_call: TRBJ2-6
v_call: TRBV7-1
cdr3_aa: CASSLILRGQSRANVLTF
cdr3_nt: TGTGCCAGCAGCCTAATTCTACGAGGACAAAGTCGGGCCAACGTCCTGACTTTC

d_call: TRBD1
clone_size: NA
j_call: TRBJ1-1
v_call: TRBV27
cdr3_aa: CASSLGQGVYRRRDTEAFF
cdr3_nt: TGTGCCAGCAGTTTAGGGCAGGGGGTTTATCGGAGACGTGACACTGAAGCTTTCTTT

d_call: NA
clone_size: NA
j_call: TRBJ2-7
v_call: TRBV27
cdr3_aa: CASSYNAGQHYEQYF
cdr3_nt: TGTGCCAGCAGTTACAACGCCGGGCAGCACTACGAGCAGTACTTC

d_call: NA
clone_size: NA
j_call: TRBJ1-4
v_call: TRBV13
cdr3_aa: CASSLARSTAELFF
cdr3_nt: TGTGCCAGCAGCTTAGCTAGGTCAACCGCGGAACTGTTTTTT

d_call: NA
clone_size: NA
j_call: TRBJ1-5
v_call: TRBV28
cdr3_aa: CASRPVNQPQHF
cdr3_nt: TGTGCCAGTCGTCCCGTCAATCAGCCCCAGCATTTT

d_call: NA
clone_size: NA
j_call: TRBJ1-5
v_call: TRBV28
cdr3_aa: CASSSGDGQPQHF
cdr3_nt: TGTGCCAGCAGCTCAGGGGACGGTCAGCCCCAGCATTTT

d_call: NA
clone_size: NA
j_call: TRBJ2-3
v_call: TRBV9
cdr3_aa: CASSGGIGTDTQYF
cdr3_nt: TGTGCCAGCAGCGGCGGAATTGGCACAGATACGCAGTATTTT

d_call: TRBD1
clone_size: NA
j_call: TRBJ1-6
v_call: TRBV30
cdr3_aa: CAWMGQGRNSPLHF
cdr3_nt: TGTGCCTGGATGGGACAGGGGCGTAATTCACCCCTCCACTTT

d_call: NA
clone_size: NA
j_call: TRBJ2-5
v_call: TRBV7-9
cdr3_aa: CASSSYLGGQETQYF
cdr3_nt: TGTGCCAGCAGCTCGTACCTCGGGGGCCAAGAGACCCAGTACTTC

d_call: NA
clone_size: NA
j_call: TRBJ2-2
v_call: TRBV27
cdr3_aa: CASSQGLGELFF
cdr3_nt: TGTGCCAGCAGCCAGGGGTTAGGGGAGCTGTTTTTT

d_call: TRBD2
clone_size: NA
j_call: TRBJ2-3
v_call: TRBV2
cdr3_aa: CASSESGGGRTDTQYF
cdr3_nt: TGTGCCAGCAGTGAAAGTGGGGGAGGGAGGACAGATACGCAGTATTTT

d_call: NA
clone_size: NA
j_call: TRBJ1-1
v_call: TRBV19
cdr3_aa: CASVAPGRTEAFF
cdr3_nt: TGTGCCAGTGTCGCCCCTGGACGGACTGAAGCTTTCTTT

d_call: NA
clone_size: NA
j_call: TRBJ2-5
v_call: TRBV6-5
cdr3_aa: CASSYGGSQETQYF
cdr3_nt: TGTGCCAGCAGTTACGGGGGGAGCCAAGAGACCCAGTACTTC

d_call: NA
clone_size: NA
j_call: TRBJ2-1
v_call: TRBV11-2
cdr3_aa: CASSAAGRSPYEQFF
cdr3_nt: TGTGCCAGCAGCGCTGCGGGACGTAGTCCGTATGAGCAGTTCTTC

d_call: NA
clone_size: once
j_call: TRBJ1-2
v_call: TRBV9
cdr3_aa: CASSVAGANYGYTF
cdr3_nt: TGTGCCAGCAGCGTAGCGGGTGCCAACTATGGCTACACCTTC

d_call: NA
clone_size: NA
j_call: TRBJ1-6
v_call: TRBV28
cdr3_aa: CASSSPGLNSPLHF
cdr3_nt: TGTGCCAGCAGTTCCCCGGGACTGAATTCACCCCTCCACTTT

d_call: NA
clone_size: once
j_call: TRBJ1-2
v_call: TRBV28
cdr3_aa: CASTYPGHYGYTF
cdr3_nt: TGTGCCAGCACCTACCCTGGTCACTATGGCTACACCTTC

d_call: TRBD1
clone_size: NA
j_call: TRBJ1-1
v_call: TRBV6-1
cdr3_aa: CATLTGVTEAFF
cdr3_nt: TGTGCCACACTGACAGGGGTCACTGAAGCTTTCTTT

d_call: NA
clone_size: NA
j_call: TRBJ1-2
v_call: TRBV19
cdr3_aa: CASSGSDRDSRANYGYTF
cdr3_nt: TGTGCCAGTAGTGGTTCAGACCGGGATTCTCGAGCTAACTATGGCTACACCTTC

d_call: TRBD1
clone_size: NA
j_call: TRBJ2-5
v_call: TRBV10-2
cdr3_aa: CASSEQGVWETQYF
cdr3_nt: TGCGCCAGCAGTGAGCAGGGGGTTTGGGAGACCCAGTACTTC

d_call: NA
clone_size: NA
j_call: TRBJ2-3
v_call: TRBV27
cdr3_aa: CASSLSESTDTQYF
cdr3_nt: TGTGCCAGCAGTTTATCTGAGAGCACAGATACGCAGTATTTT

d_call: TRBD1
clone_size: NA
j_call: TRBJ1-2
v_call: TRBV2
cdr3_aa: CAWKTGGVGYTF
cdr3_nt: TGTGCCTGGAAGACAGGGGGCGTTGGCTACACCTTC

d_call: NA
clone_size: NA
j_call: TRBJ1-1
v_call: TRBV4-3
cdr3_aa: CASSQTGNTEAFF
cdr3_nt: TGCGCCAGCAGCCAGACAGGGAACACTGAAGCTTTCTTT

d_call: NA
clone_size: NA
j_call: TRBJ2-7
v_call: TRBV6-5
cdr3_aa: CASIGASGEQYF
cdr3_nt: TGTGCCAGCATCGGGGCTTCGGGGGAGCAGTACTTC

d_call: NA
clone_size: NA
j_call: TRBJ1-1
v_call: TRBV15
cdr3_aa: CATSRESGFTEAFF
cdr3_nt: TGTGCCACCAGCAGAGAATCAGGGTTCACTGAAGCTTTCTTT

d_call: TRBD2
clone_size: NA
j_call: TRBJ2-3
v_call: TRBV28
cdr3_aa: CASSLPMGRGGTDTQYF
cdr3_nt: TGTGCCAGCAGTTTACCCATGGGCCGGGGGGGCACAGATACGCAGTATTTT

d_call: TRBD2
clone_size: NA
j_call: TRBJ2-1
v_call: TRBV6-5
cdr3_aa: CASSYPSGEGSDEQFF
cdr3_nt: TGTGCCAGCAGTTACCCTAGCGGGGAAGGTAGCGATGAGCAGTTCTTC

d_call: TRBD2
clone_size: NA
j_call: TRBJ2-5
v_call: TRBV7-3
cdr3_aa: CASSPGTSGLTQYF
cdr3_nt: TGTGCCAGCAGCCCGGGGACTAGCGGATTGACCCAGTACTTC

d_call: NA
clone_size: NA
j_call: TRBJ2-1
v_call: TRBV23-1
cdr3_aa: CASNPLSGEQFF
cdr3_nt: TGCGCCAGCAACCCATTAAGCGGAGAGCAGTTCTTC

d_call: NA
clone_size: NA
j_call: TRBJ1-3
v_call: TRBV6-5
cdr3_aa: CASSGRGASGNTIYF
cdr3_nt: TGTGCCAGCAGTGGACGGGGGGCCTCTGGAAACACCATATATTTT

d_call: TRBD2
clone_size: NA
j_call: TRBJ2-3
v_call: TRBV7-9
cdr3_aa: CASSPSSGSSTDTQYF
cdr3_nt: TGTGCCAGCAGCCCCTCTAGCGGGTCTAGCACAGATACGCAGTATTTT

d_call: NA
clone_size: NA
j_call: TRBJ2-7
v_call: TRBV27
cdr3_aa: CASSSLYEQYF
cdr3_nt: TGTGCCAGCAGTTCCCTCTACGAGCAGTACTTC

d_call: NA
clone_size: NA
j_call: TRBJ2-5
v_call: TRBV7-8
cdr3_aa: CASSHGRAKETQYF
cdr3_nt: TGTGCCAGCAGCCACGGCCGGGCGAAAGAGACCCAGTACTTC

d_call: NA
clone_size: NA
j_call: TRBJ2-1
v_call: TRBV5-1
cdr3_aa: CASGQNEQFF
cdr3_nt: TGCGCCAGCGGGCAGAATGAGCAGTTCTTC

d_call: NA
clone_size: few
j_call: TRBJ2-7
v_call: TRBV28
cdr3_aa: CASSIGRVRYEQYF
cdr3_nt: TGTGCCAGCAGTATAGGGCGGGTCAGATACGAGCAGTACTTC

d_call: NA
clone_size: few
j_call: TRBJ2-7
v_call: TRBV13
cdr3_aa: CASSLGKGYEQYF
cdr3_nt: TGTGCCAGCAGCTTAGGCAAGGGATACGAGCAGTACTTC

d_call: NA
clone_size: NA
j_call: TRBJ1-6
v_call: TRBV7-9
cdr3_aa: CASSLGTGVNSPLHF
cdr3_nt: TGTGCCAGCAGCTTAGGCACGGGGGTGAATTCACCCCTCCACTTT

d_call: NA
clone_size: NA
j_call: TRBJ2-7
v_call: TRBV5-6
cdr3_aa: CASSIGLYEQYF
cdr3_nt: TGTGCCAGCAGCATCGGACTCTACGAGCAGTACTTC

d_call: NA
clone_size: NA
j_call: TRBJ2-1
v_call: TRBV9
cdr3_aa: CASSPGERASSQFF
cdr3_nt: TGTGCCAGCAGCCCAGGTGAGAGGGCCTCGTCGCAGTTCTTC

d_call: NA
clone_size: NA
j_call: TRBJ2-7
v_call: TRBV4-1
cdr3_aa: CASSQRQGGYEQYF
cdr3_nt: TGCGCCAGCAGCCAAAGACAGGGAGGCTACGAGCAGTACTTC

d_call: TRBD1
clone_size: NA
j_call: TRBJ2-5
v_call: TRBV15
cdr3_aa: CATSRPDREETQYF
cdr3_nt: TGTGCCACCAGCAGACCAGACAGGGAAGAGACCCAGTACTTC

d_call: NA
clone_size: NA
j_call: TRBJ2-3
v_call: TRBV25-1
cdr3_aa: CASSELADTQYF
cdr3_nt: TGTGCCAGCAGTGAATTGGCAGATACGCAGTATTTT

d_call: NA
clone_size: NA
j_call: TRBJ2-7
v_call: TRBV5-1
cdr3_aa: CASSLKPGIYEQYF
cdr3_nt: TGCGCCAGCAGCTTGAAACCAGGGATCTACGAGCAGTACTTC

d_call: NA
clone_size: NA
j_call: TRBJ1-1
v_call: TRBV7-2
cdr3_aa: CASRRQNTEAFF
cdr3_nt: TGTGCCAGCAGACGGCAGAACACTGAAGCTTTCTTT

d_call: TRBD2
clone_size: few
j_call: TRBJ2-7
v_call: TRBV6-5
cdr3_aa: CASSAGGTQYEQYF
cdr3_nt: TGTGCCAGCAGCGCGGGGGGGACTCAATACGAGCAGTACTTC

d_call: NA
clone_size: NA
j_call: TRBJ2-2
v_call: TRBV7-6
cdr3_aa: CASRGVANTGELFF
cdr3_nt: TGTGCCAGCAGAGGCGTGGCGAACACCGGGGAGCTGTTTTTT

d_call: TRBD1
clone_size: NA
j_call: TRBJ1-1
v_call: TRBV27
cdr3_aa: CASSPRGSTEAFF
cdr3_nt: TGTGCCAGCAGCCCCAGGGGGTCCACTGAAGCTTTCTTT

d_call: TRBD1
clone_size: NA
j_call: TRBJ2-7
v_call: TRBV5-6
cdr3_aa: CASSLDRGPYEQYF
cdr3_nt: TGTGCCAGCAGCTTGGACAGGGGCCCCTACGAGCAGTACTTC